This is a list of T cell receptor beta chains from one sample in a study of tumor-infiltrating lymphocytes in primary liver carcinoma. TCRdb itself ran the multiplex PCR reads through MiXCR, one entry per CDR3 protein. The table lists about 97,000 distinct CDR3 sequences, around 71% of them singletons, with 12% in the top ten. Sequencing input: liver tumor tissue from sampling region 2. The receptors were gathered from a woman aged 60-75 years with primary liver carcinoma and hepatitis B virus infection. Each CDR3 is given with its conserved first and last residue. Fields, in order: D gene, J gene, V gene, CDR3 protein. A D gene is named only where the DNA matches it firmly.

d_call: TRBD1
j_call: TRBJ2-5
v_call: TRBV7-8
cdr3_aa: CASSLAGGNLVETQYF

d_call: NA
j_call: TRBJ1-3
v_call: TRBV28
cdr3_aa: CASSPSPGNTIYF

d_call: NA
j_call: TRBJ2-7
v_call: TRBV7-9
cdr3_aa: CVSSLVGGSTYEQYF

d_call: NA
j_call: TRBJ2-5
v_call: TRBV24-1
cdr3_aa: CATSDLTLGPVQTQYF

d_call: NA
j_call: TRBJ2-7
v_call: TRBV29-1
cdr3_aa: CSVEVSYEQYF

d_call: NA
j_call: TRBJ1-1
v_call: TRBV6-6
cdr3_aa: CASSTGNTEAFF

d_call: NA
j_call: TRBJ2-5
v_call: TRBV11-2
cdr3_aa: CASSLVVGRGETQYF

d_call: TRBD2
j_call: TRBJ2-6
v_call: TRBV7-9
cdr3_aa: CASSLGLAGPSGANVLTF

d_call: NA
j_call: TRBJ2-7
v_call: TRBV11-2
cdr3_aa: CASSLGGIFGGGERYF

d_call: TRBD1
j_call: TRBJ2-1
v_call: TRBV11-3
cdr3_aa: CASGSQGARTMGNEQFF

d_call: NA
j_call: TRBJ2-3
v_call: TRBV11-3
cdr3_aa: CASGSRRNTDTQYF

d_call: NA
j_call: TRBJ2-7
v_call: TRBV5-4
cdr3_aa: CASSPAGRDEQYF

d_call: NA
j_call: TRBJ2-7
v_call: TRBV29-1
cdr3_aa: CSVEDTGCEQYF

d_call: NA
j_call: TRBJ1-1
v_call: TRBV12-5
cdr3_aa: CASGHYTEARF

d_call: NA
j_call: TRBJ1-1
v_call: TRBV4-1
cdr3_aa: CASSPRVRDTEAFF

d_call: NA
j_call: TRBJ1-4
v_call: TRBV10-3
cdr3_aa: CVISDPGAGVEKPFF

d_call: NA
j_call: TRBJ2-3
v_call: TRBV28
cdr3_aa: CASREGPSITDTQYF

d_call: NA
j_call: TRBJ1-6
v_call: TRBV7-8
cdr3_aa: CTSIVRQGPSSPLHF

d_call: NA
j_call: TRBJ2-3
v_call: TRBV5-1
cdr3_aa: CASSFTSRDVRPDTQYF

d_call: NA
j_call: TRBJ2-1
v_call: TRBV5-1
cdr3_aa: CASSPLADRAGTSRQRGQFF

d_call: NA
j_call: TRBJ2-7
v_call: TRBV12-3/TRBV12-4
cdr3_aa: CASSLSKTASVQYF

d_call: TRBD2
j_call: TRBJ2-3
v_call: TRBV11-2
cdr3_aa: CVSSPGLAGRDTQYF

d_call: TRBD2
j_call: TRBJ2-5
v_call: TRBV6-2/TRBV6-3
cdr3_aa: CVSSRTSEETQYF

d_call: NA
j_call: TRBJ2-1
v_call: TRBV11-2
cdr3_aa: CASSLDGSNNEQFF

d_call: TRBD1
j_call: TRBJ2-2
v_call: TRBV5-5
cdr3_aa: CASSLAQGAPKTNTGELFF

d_call: NA
j_call: TRBJ1-6
v_call: TRBV4-1
cdr3_aa: CASSQERGGNSALHF

d_call: TRBD2
j_call: TRBJ2-1
v_call: TRBV28
cdr3_aa: CASSLMVGLAGQGYNEQFF

d_call: NA
j_call: TRBJ1-4
v_call: TRBV11-2
cdr3_aa: CASSPDMLNEILFF

d_call: NA
j_call: TRBJ2-1
v_call: TRBV11-2
cdr3_aa: CASSLGGPGRSSYNEQFF

d_call: TRBD2
j_call: TRBJ2-7
v_call: TRBV11-3
cdr3_aa: CAGSLEASGRHLRTAYEQYF

d_call: NA
j_call: TRBJ2-1
v_call: TRBV5-1
cdr3_aa: CASSPSSSSNEQFF

d_call: TRBD1
j_call: TRBJ2-7
v_call: TRBV5-1
cdr3_aa: CASSRDSTYEQYF

d_call: TRBD1
j_call: TRBJ2-7
v_call: TRBV12-3/TRBV12-4
cdr3_aa: CASGQIQGAAQYF

d_call: NA
j_call: TRBJ2-7
v_call: TRBV11-2
cdr3_aa: CTSNTSPSLGSEQYF

d_call: NA
j_call: TRBJ1-5
v_call: TRBV4-1
cdr3_aa: CASSQVGWSNQPQHF

d_call: NA
j_call: TRBJ1-2
v_call: TRBV29-1
cdr3_aa: CSSTGLGGSGYTF

d_call: TRBD2
j_call: TRBJ2-1
v_call: TRBV5-1
cdr3_aa: CASSLALAGGNEQFF

d_call: NA
j_call: TRBJ1-6
v_call: TRBV11-2
cdr3_aa: CANSLDPGRNSPFHF